The 20 T cell receptor beta chains below were found in one sample sequenced in a study of patients and donors after allogeneic stem cell transplantation. Each CDR3 protein gets one entry after TCRdb re-called the RT-PCR reads with MiXCR. The sample carries about 110,000 distinct CDR3 sequences, approximately 35% recorded once. Material: blood, either unsorted or a sorted T cell fraction (not recorded which). These receptors were collected from a human donor who was either an allogeneic HSCT recipient or a stem cell or donor lymphocyte infusion donor (not recorded which). It is not recorded whose cells these are; they may come from a transplant donor.

This clonotype was observed a handful of times. The V call is TRBV29-1, the J call TRBJ1-4, with D possibly being TRBD1 (5 bases). The V and J ends lost 5 bases and 8 bases respectively, with 9 bases between them. This CDR3 is 11 amino acids long. The germline gives CDR1 SQVTM, CDR2 ANQGSEA. The CDR3 DNA reads TGCAGCGTTTGGGGACCGGAAAAACTGTTTTTT. Amino acids: CSVWGPEKLFF.

V gene TRBV28 combines with J gene TRBJ1-5; no clear D gene. Per the germline V gene, CDR1 is MDHEN and CDR2 is SYDVKM. V lost 4 bases to trimming and J lost 0 bases, with 4 bases between them. This CDR3 contains 13 residues. CDR3 sequence: CASSWDSNQPQHF. The DNA of the CDR3 is TGTGCCAGCAGTTGGGATAGCAATCAGCCCCAGCATTTT.

For the CDR3, the DNA is TGCGCCAGCAGCTTACAGGGGGCTGGCACAGATACGCAGTATTTT. It encodes CASSLQGAGTDTQYF. The chain links TRBV5-1 to TRBJ2-3; 9 nucleotides line up with TRBD1. J gave up 1 base and V 2 bases, and 2 bases lay outside the gene matches. CDR1 SGHRS and CDR2 YFSETQ come from the germline V gene. This CDR3 has 15 amino acids.

This chain links TRBV5-1 with TRBJ2-7, with 10 bases identical to TRBD2. The CDR3 spans 14 residues. V trimming: 7 bases; J trimming: 4 bases; junction bases outside the gene matches: 8. CDR1 is SGHRS, CDR2 YFSETQ, per germline. The CDR3 DNA follows: TGCGCCAGCCGCGACCCTAGCGGGAGTTACGAGCAGTACTTC. Translated, it gives CASRDPSGSYEQYF.

This clonotype appeared once. The rearrangement joins TRBV4-3 to TRBJ1-6, with TRBD1 matching 7 bases. After removal of 4 bases from V and 8 bases from J, the junction contained 8 bases not matched to a gene. Germline V lookup: CDR1 LGHNA, CDR2 YSLEER. The length of the CDR3 is 15 residues. The CDR3 sequence is CASSRRQGSDSPLHF. CDR3 sequence (DNA): TGCGCCAGCAGCCGAAGACAGGGATCGGATTCACCCCTCCACTTT.

The V and J genes are TRBV7-9 and TRBJ1-2; D remains ambiguous. CDR1 and CDR2 from the germline V gene are SEHNR and FQNEAQ (reference sequence). CDR3 length equals 14 residues. Trimming took off 10 bases at V and 2 bases at J, with 17 bases between the two ends. CDR3 bases: TGTGCCATCTGGATGACTCCCCAAAACTATGGCTACACCTTC. Translated, it gives CAIWMTPQNYGYTF.

This clonotype was found a few times. The junction departs from germline at one end; a sequencing error may be responsible. The chain recombines TRBV12-3 or TRBV12-4 with TRBJ1-1; D is unresolved. This CDR3 spans 15 amino acids. The CDR3 is CASSLAARMNTEAFF. The DNA for the CDR3 is TGTGCCAGCAGCTTAGCAGCTAGAATGAACACTGAAGCTTTCTTT.

This clonotype turned up a few times. The genes are TRBV6-5 and TRBJ1-6; D is undetermined. Germline-derived CDR1 and CDR2 are MNHEY and SVGAGI. The CDR3 totals 15 residues. V lost 0 bases, J lost 6 bases, and 9 bases lay in between. The CDR3 reads CASSYSGDSNSPLHF. The CDR3 region has the DNA TGTGCCAGCAGTTACTCCGGGGATTCTAATTCACCCCTCCACTTT.

Here the CDR3 DNA reads TGTGCCAGCAGCTTACGAGGGGATGAAAAACTGTTTTTT. Residues: CASSLRGDEKLFF. The chain carries TRBV7-9 and TRBJ1-4; the D gene is possibly TRBD1 (5 bases). Germline assignment: CDR1 SEHNR and CDR2 FQNEAQ (reference sequence). The CDR3 covers 13 residues. Trimming removed 2 bases at V and 6 bases at J, with 7 bases between.

The sample holds a few counts of this clonotype. V gene TRBV4-2 combines with J gene TRBJ2-4, with 7 bases fitting TRBD1. The CDR3 runs to 14 residues. CDR1 LGHNA and CDR2 YNFKEQ come from the germline V gene. V lost 3 bases, J lost 6 bases, and 5 bases stayed unmatched. Here the CDR3 DNA reads TGTGCCAGCAGCCACCCGGGACAGCCAAACATTCAGTACTTC. Translation: CASSHPGQPNIQYF.

The chain recombines TRBV14 with TRBJ1-2; TRBD1 is a possible D gene (6 bases). The CDR3 loop spans 14 amino acids. Germline CDR1 reads SGHDN; CDR2 reads FVKESK. V lost 4 bases and J lost 2, with 11 bases in between. Here the CDR3 reads CASSRPQGNYGYTF. The DNA of the CDR3 is TGTGCCAGCAGCCGTCCACAGGGAAACTATGGCTACACCTTC.

The chain is built from TRBV12-3 or TRBV12-4 and TRBJ2-1; the D gene is possibly TRBD1 (6 bases). CDR3 length equals 15 residues. V lost 10 bases, J lost 0 bases, and 16 bases lay in between. CDR3 sequence reads: CATMLQGISYNEQFF. The CDR3 coding sequence is TGTGCCACCATGCTACAGGGTATCTCCTACAATGAGCAGTTCTTC.

As DNA, the CDR3 is TGCAGTGCTCACAGGTCCCCCTACGAGCAGTACTTC. Residues: CSAHRSPYEQYF. The chain carries TRBV20-1 and TRBJ2-7; D possibly corresponds to TRBD1 (5 bases). The CDR3 loop spans 12 amino acids. Trimming cost V 5 bases and J 2 bases, with 10 bases left between them. From germline, CDR1 is DFQATT and CDR2 SNEGSKA (reference sequence).

This clonotype has only a few counts. The CDR3 DNA reads TGTGCCAGCAGCTTTATGGACGTCCATGAGCAGTTCTTC. Translation: CASSFMDVHEQFF. The chain has TRBV7-2 and TRBJ2-1; D is unclear. The CDR3 is 13 amino acids. The germline V gene has CDR1 SGHTA and CDR2 FQGNSA. Deletions cut 3 bases from V and 8 bases from J, with 11 bases between.

This clonotype appeared a few times. The chain recombines TRBV20-1 with TRBJ2-7; TRBD2 might be the D (5 bases). The germline V and J ends were trimmed by 3 bases and 9 bases, with 9 bases remaining between them. Per germline, CDR1 DFQATT and CDR2 SNEGSKA (reference sequence). The CDR3 has 10 residues. CDR3 sequence (DNA): TGCAGTGCTAGTATACGGGGGCAGTACTTC. It specifies CSASIRGQYF.

This clonotype came up a few times. V usage is TRBV5-5 and J usage is TRBJ2-7; the D gene is possibly TRBD1 (5 bases). The CDR3 has 14 amino acids. V was cut by 0 bases and J by 7 bases, with 14 bases left in between. Germline V gene sequence: CDR1 SGHKS, CDR2 YYEKEE (reference sequence). The CDR3 sequence: CASSLDFRAGEQYF. In DNA form, the CDR3 reads TGTGCCAGCAGCTTGGATTTCCGGGCAGGGGAGCAGTACTTC. Variable domain in full (rest from reference TRBV5-5 and TRBJ2-7): DAGVTQSPTHLIKTRGQQVTLRCSPISGHKSVSWYQQVLGQGPQFIFQYYEKEERGRGNFPDRFSARQFPNYSSELNVNALLLGDSALYLCASSLDFRAGEQYFGPGTRLTVT.

This rearrangement joins TRBV2 to TRBJ2-2; D not certain. The CDR3 runs 12 residues. Germline values: CDR1 SNHLY, CDR2 FYNNEI. V was cut by 6 bases and J by 2 bases, with 4 bases left in between. The CDR3 reads CASRDNTGELFF. The CDR3, as DNA: TGTGCCAGCAGGGATAACACCGGGGAGCTGTTTTTT.

The chain recombines TRBV4-3 with TRBJ2-1; 7 bases line up with TRBD2. Germline CDR1 reads LGHNA; CDR2 reads YSLEER. V gave up 4 bases and J gave up 5 bases; unmatched junction bases: 2. This CDR3 spans 13 amino acids. In nucleotides, the CDR3 is TGCGCCAGCAGCCTGGGACTAAACAATGAGCAGTTCTTC. Protein product: CASSLGLNNEQFF.

DNA for the CDR3: TGTGCCAGCTCACCGGACAGGGCGAAGGCAACTAATGAAAAACTGTTTTTT. This encodes CASSPDRAKATNEKLFF. The chain carries TRBV18 and TRBJ1-4, with TRBD1 matching over 8 bases. The CDR3 sequence is 17 residues long. Germline V gives CDR1 KGHSH, CDR2 LQKENI. With 3 bases clipped from V and 0 bases from J, the junction kept 6 bases outside the gene matches.

This clonotype occurred a few times. This sequence joins TRBV6-5 and TRBJ1-1; 7 bases are shared with TRBD1. Per germline, CDR1 MNHEY and CDR2 SVGAGI. The CDR3 runs to 16 residues. With 2 bases clipped from V and 5 bases from J, the junction kept 11 bases outside the gene matches. As DNA, the CDR3 is TGTGCCAGCAGTTACACAAGGACAGGTTTGGGGACTGAAGCTTTCTTT. It translates to CASSYTRTGLGTEAFF.